These T cell receptor beta chains were read from a single sample in a study of metastatic and nonmetastatic thyroid tumors. TCRdb re-clonotyped the PCR reads through MiXCR. In the table there are about 40,000 clones, 10% to 12% of which are singletons. Sequencing was performed on blood. The source of these receptors is a female donor with papillary thyroid cancer or a benign thyroid nodule (not recorded which). Some clones in this sample may be carry-over from other donors' samples. The conserved cysteine and the conserved F or W are not part of the CDR3 here.

V gene: TRBV5-4
J gene: TRBJ1-4
CDR3 protein: ASSLGGGRSNEKLF

V gene: TRBV11-3
J gene: TRBJ2-1
CDR3 protein: ASSSGTTQF

V gene: TRBV28
J gene: TRBJ1-4
CDR3 protein: ASQWEQGEKLF

V gene: TRBV20-1
J gene: TRBJ1-1
CDR3 protein: SARVGGNTEAF

V gene: TRBV20-1
J gene: TRBJ2-4
CDR3 protein: SARDWRTLNIQY

V gene: TRBV4-2
J gene: TRBJ2-7
CDR3 protein: ASSRAGSYEQY

V gene: TRBV6-2/TRBV6-3
J gene: TRBJ2-1
CDR3 protein: ASSPSRMFGEQF

V gene: TRBV7-3
J gene: TRBJ2-6
CDR3 protein: ASSLSPGANVLT

V gene: TRBV7-9
J gene: TRBJ2-5
CDR3 protein: ASSLSRVAADQETQY

V gene: TRBV4-1
J gene: TRBJ1-1
CDR3 protein: ASSQEVVGRFTEAF

V gene: TRBV9
J gene: TRBJ1-1
CDR3 protein: ASSVVWEMNTEAF

V gene: TRBV28
J gene: TRBJ2-1
CDR3 protein: ASSARDDSGGRPF

V gene: TRBV6-2/TRBV6-3
J gene: TRBJ2-2
CDR3 protein: ATTTSLPGELF

V gene: TRBV4-1
J gene: TRBJ2-6
CDR3 protein: ASSQVVGGPGANVLT

V gene: TRBV11-3
J gene: TRBJ1-6
CDR3 protein: ASSLVWGGSPLH

V gene: TRBV28
J gene: TRBJ2-7
CDR3 protein: ASSLVFGGQNYEQY

V gene: TRBV30
J gene: TRBJ1-1
CDR3 protein: AWKVDSMNTEAF

V gene: TRBV20-1
J gene: TRBJ2-7
CDR3 protein: SALLPPQQY

V gene: TRBV7-9
J gene: TRBJ2-7
CDR3 protein: ASSGDSYYEQY

V gene: TRBV16
J gene: TRBJ2-5
CDR3 protein: ASSPPDRGLVETQY

V gene: TRBV28
J gene: TRBJ2-1
CDR3 protein: AISWFNNEQF

V gene: TRBV11-1
J gene: TRBJ2-7
CDR3 protein: ASSLDRTGINEQY

V gene: TRBV11-3
J gene: TRBJ2-1
CDR3 protein: ASNPIGGPSSYNEQF

V gene: TRBV28
J gene: TRBJ1-4
CDR3 protein: ASSIAGTGGVNEKLF

V gene: TRBV6-1
J gene: TRBJ2-7
CDR3 protein: ASSSGGEQY

V gene: TRBV19
J gene: TRBJ2-1
CDR3 protein: ASSIGTAIYNEQF

V gene: TRBV2
J gene: TRBJ1-1
CDR3 protein: ASPGERGEAF

V gene: TRBV12-3/TRBV12-4
J gene: TRBJ1-1
CDR3 protein: ASSLYSEAF

V gene: TRBV12-3/TRBV12-4
J gene: TRBJ2-5
CDR3 protein: ASSLAGTETQY

V gene: TRBV19
J gene: TRBJ2-2
CDR3 protein: ASSITSGRRGTGELF

V gene: TRBV20-1
J gene: TRBJ1-2
CDR3 protein: SASLFGHGYT

V gene: TRBV5-4
J gene: TRBJ2-4
CDR3 protein: ASSAGTGVGDIQY

V gene: TRBV7-8
J gene: TRBJ2-3
CDR3 protein: ASSSGTPDTQY

V gene: TRBV2
J gene: TRBJ2-5
CDR3 protein: ASSVAGTQETQY

V gene: TRBV20-1
J gene: TRBJ2-7
CDR3 protein: SEHRVDEQY

V gene: TRBV28
J gene: TRBJ2-7
CDR3 protein: ASSSLAGVNEQY

V gene: TRBV6-2/TRBV6-3
J gene: TRBJ1-4
CDR3 protein: ASSGRDSRAEKLF

V gene: TRBV11-2
J gene: TRBJ2-1
CDR3 protein: ASSPGLATNEQF

V gene: TRBV7-8
J gene: TRBJ1-3
CDR3 protein: ASSLGRGRVGNTIY

V gene: TRBV2
J gene: TRBJ2-2
CDR3 protein: ASSETQREYTGELF